This TCR beta chain was documented in a study of CD8+ T cells in alopecia areata. Study information: It was oral tofacitinib, at 5 to 10 mg twice daily, that treated patients received. Tofacitinib continued for 6 to 18 months and was then withheld for 6 months.

A remark on this clone: The antigen is unknown.

Findings and limits, study-wide: TCR sharing across patients was less clear than in mice, possibly HLA-related. Sequencing of scalp tissue also captures the resident alphabeta T cells of normal skin.

The CDR3 is made up of 15 amino acids. Germline CDR1 reads MGHRA; CDR2 reads YSYEKL. Trimming left V 2 bases short and J 3 bases short, with 8 bases between. The authors extracted RNA and reverse transcribed it into cDNA as the sequencing template. Profiling relied on immunoSEQ multiplex PCR, and the TCRdb table lists in-frame clones only, not all of them. The sample carries over 150,000 clones, around 50% recorded once. The V gene is TRBV4-1, the J gene TRBJ2-6; D call uncertain. The specimen comprised CD4+ T cells sorted from blood, sampled at week 0. This TCR was sampled from a human donor with alopecia areata. CDR3 region: CASSQWVVGANVLTF. For the CDR3, the DNA is TGCGCCAGCAGCCAATGGGTCGTTGGGGCCAACGTCCTGACTTTC.